This record looks at one T cell receptor beta chain sequence and its context. These data belong to a study of blood T cell repertoires in COVID-19. Per germline, CDR1 SNHLY and CDR2 FYNNEI. The CDR3 is 14 amino acids. The ends lost 9 bases at V and 2 bases at J; junction bases unmatched: 9. Clones were sequenced by immunoSEQ multiplex PCR, and TCRdb holds only the in-frame ones, with some missing. The table shows about 53,000 clones, with roughly 90% occurring only once. Specimen: peripheral blood. The chain carries TRBV2 and TRBJ2-5; 7 bases are a match to TRBD2. The TCR was taken from a man older than 75 with acute or convalescent COVID-19. CDR3 residues: CARGGLAGQETQYF. The DNA for the CDR3 is TGTGCCAGGGGGGGGTTGGCAGGACAAGAGACCCAGTACTTC.